A single sample gave rise to the 12 T cell receptor beta chains below, sequenced in a study of technical replicates of blood from a few donors. Profiling relied on immunoSEQ multiplex PCR, and the TCRdb table lists in-frame clones only, not all of them. The table includes approximately 97,000 clones, approximately 95% detected once. Sequencing was done on a sample of T cells isolated from PBMCs. These receptors were obtained from a human donor in good health.

The chain has TRBV5-4 and TRBJ2-1, with D maybe TRBD1 (5 bases). The CDR3 loop spans 14 amino acids. From germline, CDR1 is SGHNT and CDR2 YYREEE (reference sequence). Trimming removed 2 bases from V and 7 bases from J, with 13 bases in between. CDR3 in DNA: TGTGCCAGCAGCTTTCACAAAGGGGCAAATGAGCAGTTCTTC. This codes for CASSFHKGANEQFF. The full variable domain, its missing parts supplied by reference TRBV5-4 and TRBJ2-1, is ETGVTQSPTHLIKTRGQQVTLRCSSQSGHNTVSWYQQALGQGPQFIFQYYREEENGRGNFPPRFSGLQFPNYSSELNVNALELDDSALYLCASSFHKGANEQFFGPGTRLTVL.

This rearrangement joins TRBV12-5 to TRBJ2-1; D gene unclear. Per the germline V gene, CDR1 is LGHNT and CDR2 is FRNRAP. Deletions cut 0 bases from V and 9 bases from J, with 18 bases between. This CDR3 contains 16 residues. The CDR3 spells CASGLVDTSRRGEQFF. The CDR3 DNA reads TGTGCTAGTGGTTTGGTAGATACGAGTCGTCGAGGTGAGCAGTTCTTC.

The rearrangement links TRBV7-6 to TRBJ1-5, with D possibly matching TRBD1 (5 bases). The CDR3 consists of 14 residues. CDR1 SGHVS and CDR2 FNYEAQ come from the germline V gene. The V and J ends lost 5 bases and 6 bases respectively, with 14 bases between them. The CDR3 DNA is TGTGCCAGCAGCCCTTCTAGGGGAAGTCAGCCCCAGCATTTT. This translates into CASSPSRGSQPQHF.

V usage is TRBV9 and J usage is TRBJ2-7; 10 bases are a match to TRBD1. The CDR3 is 14 residues long. Germline V gives CDR1 SGDLS, CDR2 YYNGEE. Trimming took 3 bases from V and 4 from J; bases not matched to a gene: 4. Here the CDR3 DNA reads TGTGCCAGCAGCGGACAGGGGGCTAATTACGAGCAGTACTTC. As protein: CASSGQGANYEQYF.

V gene TRBV6-1 combines with J gene TRBJ2-1, with 8 bases fitting TRBD2. Trimming at V came to 4 bases and at J to 3 bases, leaving 8 bases not matched to a gene. The germline V gene encodes CDR1 MNHNS and CDR2 SASEGT. CDR3 length: 16 residues. The CDR3 spells CASSVWSREGYNEQFF. Here the CDR3 DNA reads TGTGCCAGCAGTGTATGGTCCCGGGAGGGCTACAATGAGCAGTTCTTC.

The chain employs TRBV7-9 and TRBJ1-4; a possible D gene is TRBD1 (6 bases). This CDR3 contains 15 residues. Germline V lookup: CDR1 SEHNR, CDR2 FQNEAQ (reference sequence). The V gene lost 5 bases and the J gene lost 1 base, with 11 bases spanning the gap. The CDR3, as DNA: TGTGCCAGCAGCCACCGACAGGAAACTAATGAAAAACTGTTTTTT. The encoded protein is CASSHRQETNEKLFF.

The rearrangement joins TRBV30 to TRBJ2-2; no clear D gene. This CDR3 contains 13 residues. V lost 4 bases to trimming and J lost 6 bases, with 12 bases between them. Per the germline V gene, CDR1 is GTSNPN and CDR2 is SVGIG (reference sequence). In DNA form, the CDR3 reads TGTGCCTGGATGAAGTTTAGTTCCGGGGAGCTGTTTTTT. Protein product: CAWMKFSSGELFF.

This chain links TRBV9 with TRBJ2-6, with TRBD1 identical over 7 bases. Germline assignment: CDR1 SGDLS and CDR2 YYNGEE. Unmatched junction bases numbered 1, after V lost 2 bases and J lost 2 bases. This CDR3 spans 15 amino acids. This CDR3 is CASSVTGAGANVLTF. The CDR3 DNA reads TGTGCCAGCAGCGTTACAGGGGCTGGGGCCAACGTCCTGACTTTC.

The V gene is TRBV5-1, the J gene TRBJ2-5; perhaps TRBD2 as D (6 bases). This CDR3 is 14 amino acids long. Germline-derived CDR1 and CDR2 are SGHRS and YFSETQ. V lost 7 bases to trimming and J lost 1 base, with 14 bases between them. The CDR3 nucleotides are TGCGCCAGCCACATTCGGGGGTTCCAAGAGACCCAGTACTTC. Protein: CASHIRGFQETQYF.

V and J are TRBV6-5 and TRBJ2-7, with D possibly matching TRBD1 (8 bases). CDR3 length: 15 amino acids. The V and J ends lost 4 bases and 6 bases respectively, with 19 bases between them. Germline V lookup: CDR1 MNHEY, CDR2 SVGAGI. CDR3 region: CASSFLGQGGTEQYF. The CDR3, as DNA: TGTGCCAGCAGTTTTTTAGGACAGGGAGGGACCGAGCAGTACTTC.

Note on this clone: The junction differs from germline at one of its ends, possibly a read error. This chain links TRBV14 with TRBJ2-7; 9 bases line up with TRBD2. The CDR3 has 16 residues. Germline V gene sequence: CDR1 SGHDN, CDR2 FVKESK. CDR3 loop: CASSRVAGGPSYAQYF. The CDR3 DNA reads TGTGCCAGCAGCCGCGTGGCGGGAGGGCCCTCTTACGCGCAGTACTTC.

CDR3 in amino acids: CASSLGTETLEAFF. CDR3 sequence (DNA): TGTGCCAGCAGCTTAGGAACGGAGACTTTGGAAGCTTTCTTT. This rearrangement joins TRBV13 to TRBJ1-1; no reliable D call. The germline V gene encodes CDR1 PRHDT and CDR2 FYEKMQ (reference sequence). The CDR3 spans 14 residues. Between the trimmed V and J ends, which lost 0 bases and 8 bases, there was a span of 13 bases. Variable domain in full (rest from reference TRBV13 and TRBJ1-1): AAGVIQSPRHLIKEKRETATLKCYPIPRHDTVYWYQQGPGQDPQFLISFYEKMQSDKGSIPDRFSAQQFSDYHSELNMSSLELGDSALYFCASSLGTETLEAFFGQGTRLTVV.